This record looks at one T cell receptor (beta chain) sequence and its context. Its specificity is unknown. Germline values: CDR1 MNHNS, CDR2 SASEGT. The V gene end was trimmed by 2 bases and the J gene end by 8 bases; junction bases not matched to a gene: 6. This CDR3 has 15 residues. The data stem from a study of CD8+ T cells in alopecia areata. Treatment: oral pan-JAK inhibitor, 5-10 mg twice daily. TCR sequencing used cDNA made by reverse transcription of extracted RNA. The repertoire was sequenced with immunoSEQ multiplex PCR; TCRdb's copy has only in-frame clones and lacks some. The table lists tens of thousands of clones, about half of them singletons. Regarding the study as a whole: More clonal than normal scalp was lesional scalp, particularly alopecia totalis/universalis.

The genes are TRBV6-1 and TRBJ1-4; 9 bases are shared with TRBD1. The sequence derives from a human donor with alopecia areata. The sequencing used CD8+ T cells sorted from blood, collected at roughly week 36, from a patient treated with tofacitinib. CDR3 sequence: CASSENRGLREKLFF. The CDR3, as DNA: TGTGCCAGCAGTGAAAACAGGGGGCTAAGGGAAAAACTGTTTTTT.